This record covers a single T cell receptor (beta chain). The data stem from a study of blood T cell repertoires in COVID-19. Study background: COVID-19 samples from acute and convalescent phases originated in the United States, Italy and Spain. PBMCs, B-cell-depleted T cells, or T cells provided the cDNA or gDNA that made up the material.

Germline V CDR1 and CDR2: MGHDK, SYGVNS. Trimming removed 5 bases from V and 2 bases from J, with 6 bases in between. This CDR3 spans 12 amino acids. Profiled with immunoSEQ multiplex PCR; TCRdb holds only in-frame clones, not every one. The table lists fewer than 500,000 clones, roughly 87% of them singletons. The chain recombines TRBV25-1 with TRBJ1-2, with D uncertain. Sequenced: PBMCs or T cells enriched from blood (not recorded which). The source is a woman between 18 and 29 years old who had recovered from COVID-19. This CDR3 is CASSPGNYGYTF. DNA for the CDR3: TGTGCCAGCAGTCCGGGAAACTATGGCTACACCTTC.